This T cell receptor beta chain was captured by sequencing in a study of control samples from healthy donors and cancer patients. Generated by immunoSEQ multiplex PCR, the TCRdb table keeps only in-frame clones and is missing some. The data contain approximately 97,000 clones, 70% to 90% of them singletons. Germline-derived CDR1 and CDR2 are MDHEN and SYDVKM. The CDR3 consists of 14 residues. Trimming shortened V by 5 bases and J by 5 bases, and 15 bases separated the two germline ends. The V call is TRBV28, the J call TRBJ1-2, with a tentative D call TRBD1 (6 bases). The sample consisted of blood. The origin of this receptor is a man aged 25-40 years in good health. The CDR3 reads CASSPTGIEYGYTF. CDR3 sequence (DNA): TGTGCCAGCAGTCCTACAGGGATTGAGTATGGCTACACCTTC.